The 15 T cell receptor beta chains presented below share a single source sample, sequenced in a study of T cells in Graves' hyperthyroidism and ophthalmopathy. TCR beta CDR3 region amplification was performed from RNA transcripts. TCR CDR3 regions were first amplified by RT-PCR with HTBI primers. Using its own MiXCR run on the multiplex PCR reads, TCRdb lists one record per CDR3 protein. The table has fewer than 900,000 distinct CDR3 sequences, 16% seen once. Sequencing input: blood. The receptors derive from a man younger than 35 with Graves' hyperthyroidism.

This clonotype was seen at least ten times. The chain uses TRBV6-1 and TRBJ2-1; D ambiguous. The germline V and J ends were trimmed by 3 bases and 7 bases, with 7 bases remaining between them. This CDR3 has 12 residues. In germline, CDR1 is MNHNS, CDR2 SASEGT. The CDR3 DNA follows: TGTGCCAGCAGTGAGCACGGTAATGAGCAGTTCTTC. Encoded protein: CASSEHGNEQFF.

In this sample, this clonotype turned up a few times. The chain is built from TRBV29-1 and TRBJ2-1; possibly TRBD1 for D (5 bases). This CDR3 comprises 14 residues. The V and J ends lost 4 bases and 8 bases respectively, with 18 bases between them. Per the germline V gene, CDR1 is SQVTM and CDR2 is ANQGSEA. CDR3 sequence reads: CSVVPLLGADEQFF. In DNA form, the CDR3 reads TGCAGCGTTGTACCACTTCTAGGGGCGGATGAGCAGTTCTTC.

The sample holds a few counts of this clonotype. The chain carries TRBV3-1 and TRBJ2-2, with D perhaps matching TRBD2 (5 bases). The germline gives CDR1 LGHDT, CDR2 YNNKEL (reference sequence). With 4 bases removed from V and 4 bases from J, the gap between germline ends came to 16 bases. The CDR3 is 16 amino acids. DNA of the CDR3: TGTGCCAGCAGCCTCGACCGAGACGCGGGCACCGGGGAGCTGTTTTTT. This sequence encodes CASSLDRDAGTGELFF.

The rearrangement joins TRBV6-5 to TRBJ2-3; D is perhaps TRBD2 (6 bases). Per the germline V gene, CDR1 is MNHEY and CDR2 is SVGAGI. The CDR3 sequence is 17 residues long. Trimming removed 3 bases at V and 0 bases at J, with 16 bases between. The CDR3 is CASSYPGVDLSTDTQYF. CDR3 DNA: TGTGCCAGCAGTTATCCGGGGGTCGACCTAAGCACAGATACGCAGTATTTT.

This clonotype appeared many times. The CDR3 loop reads CSATRRGVETQYF. The CDR3 nucleotides read TGCAGTGCTACCCGACGGGGGGTAGAGACCCAGTACTTC. This chain connects TRBV20-1 to TRBJ2-5, with 7 bases that match TRBD2. The V segment lost 4 bases and the J segment 4 bases; nucleotides outside the gene matches: 6. The germline gives CDR1 DFQATT, CDR2 SNEGSKA (reference sequence). The CDR3 consists of 13 residues.

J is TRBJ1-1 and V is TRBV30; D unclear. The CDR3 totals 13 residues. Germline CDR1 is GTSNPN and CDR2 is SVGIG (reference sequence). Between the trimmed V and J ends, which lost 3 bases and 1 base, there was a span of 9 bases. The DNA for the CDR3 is TGTGCCTGGAGGTCCCCGGCGAACACTGAAGCTTTCTTT. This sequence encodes CAWRSPANTEAFF.

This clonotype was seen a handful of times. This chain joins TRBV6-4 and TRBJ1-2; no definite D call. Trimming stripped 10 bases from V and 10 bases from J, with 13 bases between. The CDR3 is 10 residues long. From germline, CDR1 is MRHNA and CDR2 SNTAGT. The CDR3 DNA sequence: TGTGCCATCGGGCTTGAAGACTACACCTTC. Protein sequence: CAIGLEDYTF.

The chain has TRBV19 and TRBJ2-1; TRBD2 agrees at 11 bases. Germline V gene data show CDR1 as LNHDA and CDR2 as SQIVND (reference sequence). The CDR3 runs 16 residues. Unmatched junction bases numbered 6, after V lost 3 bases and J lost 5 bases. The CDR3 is CASSISGRALNNEQFF. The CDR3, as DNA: TGTGCCAGTAGTATTAGCGGGAGGGCCCTCAACAATGAGCAGTTCTTC.

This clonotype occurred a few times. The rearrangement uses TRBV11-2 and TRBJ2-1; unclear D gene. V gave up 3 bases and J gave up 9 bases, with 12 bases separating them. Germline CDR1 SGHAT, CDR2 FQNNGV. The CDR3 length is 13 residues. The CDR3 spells CASSFSDLSEQFF. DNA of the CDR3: TGTGCCAGCAGCTTCAGCGATTTAAGTGAGCAGTTCTTC.

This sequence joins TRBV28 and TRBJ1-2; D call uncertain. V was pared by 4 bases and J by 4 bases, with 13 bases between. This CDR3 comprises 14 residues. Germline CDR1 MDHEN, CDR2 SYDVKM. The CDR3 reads CASSSHARTYGYTF. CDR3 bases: TGTGCCAGCAGTTCGCATGCAAGAACCTATGGCTACACCTTC.

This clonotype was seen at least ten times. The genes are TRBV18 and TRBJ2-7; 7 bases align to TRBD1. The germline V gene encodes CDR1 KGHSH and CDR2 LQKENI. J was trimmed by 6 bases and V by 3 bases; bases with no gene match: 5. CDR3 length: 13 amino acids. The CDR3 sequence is CASSPTSGGEQYF. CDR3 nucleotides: TGTGCCAGCTCACCGACCTCAGGGGGCGAGCAGTACTTC.

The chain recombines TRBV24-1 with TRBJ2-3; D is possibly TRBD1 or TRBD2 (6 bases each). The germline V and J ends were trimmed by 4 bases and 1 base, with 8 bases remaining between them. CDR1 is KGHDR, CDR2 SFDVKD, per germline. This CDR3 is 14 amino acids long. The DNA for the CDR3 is TGTGCCACCAGTGACCGGGGGCGCACAGATACGCAGTATTTT. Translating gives CATSDRGRTDTQYF.

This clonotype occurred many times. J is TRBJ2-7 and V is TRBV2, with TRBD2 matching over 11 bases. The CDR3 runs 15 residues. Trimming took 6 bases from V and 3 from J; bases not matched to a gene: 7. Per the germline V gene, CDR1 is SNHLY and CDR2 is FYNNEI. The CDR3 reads CASSASGRTYYEQYF. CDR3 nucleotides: TGTGCCAGCAGCGCTAGCGGGAGGACCTACTACGAGCAGTACTTC.

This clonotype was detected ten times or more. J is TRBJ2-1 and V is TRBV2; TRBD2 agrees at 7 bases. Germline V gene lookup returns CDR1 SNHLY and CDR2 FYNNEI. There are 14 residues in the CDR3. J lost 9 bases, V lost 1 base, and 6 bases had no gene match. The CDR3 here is CASSEVAGQGEQFF. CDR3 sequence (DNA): TGTGCCAGCAGTGAAGTAGCGGGTCAGGGTGAGCAGTTCTTC.

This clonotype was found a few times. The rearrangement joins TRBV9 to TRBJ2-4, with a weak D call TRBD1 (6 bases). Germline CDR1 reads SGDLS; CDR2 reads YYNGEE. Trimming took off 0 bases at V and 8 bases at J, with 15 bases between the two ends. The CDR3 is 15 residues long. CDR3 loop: CASSVEGYEGDIQYF. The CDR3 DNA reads TGTGCCAGCAGCGTAGAAGGTTACGAGGGGGACATTCAGTACTTC. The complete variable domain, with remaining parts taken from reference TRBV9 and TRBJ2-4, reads DSGVTQTPKHLITATGQRVTLRCSPRSGDLSVYWYQQSLDQGLQFLIQYYNGEERAKGNILERFSAQQFPDLHSELNLSSLELGDSALYFCASSVEGYEGDIQYFGAGTRLSVL.